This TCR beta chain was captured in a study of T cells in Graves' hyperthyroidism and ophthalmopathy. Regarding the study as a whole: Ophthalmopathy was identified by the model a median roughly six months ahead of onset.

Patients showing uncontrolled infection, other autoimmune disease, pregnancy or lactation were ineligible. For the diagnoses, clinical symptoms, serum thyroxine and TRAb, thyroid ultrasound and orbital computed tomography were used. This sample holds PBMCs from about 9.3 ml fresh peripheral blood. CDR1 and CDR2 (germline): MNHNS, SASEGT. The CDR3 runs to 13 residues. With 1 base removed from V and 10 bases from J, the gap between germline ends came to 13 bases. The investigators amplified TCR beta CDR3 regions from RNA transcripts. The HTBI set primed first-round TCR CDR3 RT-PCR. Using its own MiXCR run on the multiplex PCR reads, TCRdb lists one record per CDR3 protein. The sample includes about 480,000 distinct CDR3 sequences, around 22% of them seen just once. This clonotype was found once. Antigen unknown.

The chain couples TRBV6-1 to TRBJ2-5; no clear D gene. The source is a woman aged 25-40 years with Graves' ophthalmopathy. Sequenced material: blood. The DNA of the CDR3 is TGTGCCAGCAGTGAAGAAGGCCCTTTGAGCCAGTACTTC. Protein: CASSEEGPLSQYF.